Here is one TCR beta chain with its context. It lacks a known antigen. No much larger clone exists at a distance of one base, and base qualities are not known. The germline V gene sets CDR1 to KGHSH and CDR2 to LQKENI. The CDR3 measures 14 amino acids from cysteine to phenylalanine. The kept DNA is CDR3 alone, 42 bases in frame from the first base. V loses 3 bases at its end and J loses 4 bases; junction bases beyond the gene matches: 1. Library generation was performed with 5' RACE. The instrument given in TCRdb is NextSeq 500. To correct for sequencing error and PCR bias, the TCR library protocol tagged individual cDNA molecules with unique molecular identifiers. Sequencing covered both TCR alpha and beta chains, and within each sample the abundances of alpha and beta sequences were tightly co-correlated. The paper's data handling went like this. Decombinator V4 was used to annotate the V gene, J gene and CDR3 of the TCR sequences. Expanded TCRs were defined as changing significantly between any two time points under a Poisson model with p below 0.0001. TCR abundances were normalised to the total number of TCRs sequenced per sample and were expressed as counts per million. MAIT TCRs were defined by TRAV1-2 paired with TRAJ12, TRAJ20 or TRAJ33, and iNKT TCRs by TRAV10 paired with TRAJ18. VDJdb, accessed on 1 November 2021, was searched for TCRs annotated for CMV, EBV and SARS-CoV-2, and TCRs annotated for more than one antigen were excluded. The public reads were run again by TCRdb, first through fastp at Q25 and then through MiXCR, and only productive beta chains were kept. Rows with one shared CDR3 protein collapse into an entry with the most common genes and DNA. These V and J calls are TCRdb output, not the study's own analysis. Recorded for this sample are around 56,000 distinct CDR3 sequences; about 13% of them occurred a single time. The leading ten clones occupy about 10% of the sample.

A case-control design nested within a healthcare worker cohort in London, UK, was used, with weekly nasopharyngeal swab PCR tests and blood sampling performed. Healthcare workers were recruited between 23 and 31 March 2020, during the week of the UK lockdown, and were followed weekly for up to about 16 weeks. This record comes from a study of early T cells in non-severe SARS-CoV-2 infection (dated by TCRdb to the early 2020s). For the wider study: Because TCR sequencing was done on bulk RNA from unsorted whole blood, the alpha and beta chains could not be paired.

What the authors observed across the whole study: VDJdb matching was skewed toward anti-spike CD8 responses, so virus-specific expansions were likely underestimated and private and CD4 specificities were missed.

The sequence links TRBV18 to TRBJ2-1; 9 bases in the junction line up with TRBD1. Here the sequenced sample was whole blood, taken at baseline. This TCR came from an adult who was a healthcare worker with PCR-confirmed SARS-CoV-2 infection or an uninfected control (not recorded which). At the DNA level, the sequence is TGTGCCAGCTCACCGGGACAGGGATACAATGAGCAGTTCTTC. This encodes CASSPGQGYNEQFF.